This T cell receptor (beta chain) stems from a study of T-cell reconstitution after alpha-beta-depleted transplantation in children. Preparing the TCRbeta library involved the use of unique molecular identifiers. TCRdb reprocessed the PCR reads with MiXCR, giving one entry per CDR3 protein. The table lists about 240,000 distinct CDR3 sequences, more than 20% of them singletons. Trimming at V came to 6 bases and at J to 0 bases, leaving 8 bases not matched to a gene. The CDR3 is 16 amino acids. The germline V gene encodes CDR1 MNHNS and CDR2 SASEGT. With regard to this clonotype: The antigen is undetermined.

Whole-study results and caveats: Some patients' high day-60 TCRbeta diversity was traced to surviving recipient T cells and thymic progenitors. Reportedly, roughly two months post-transplant, alpha-beta T cells arose from several hundred expanded graft clones. From newly produced T cells came most of the T-cell counts and diversity one year after transplant.

The sample consisted of PBMCs, taken before TCRalphabeta/CD19-depleted stem cell transplant. The TCR was taken from a girl aged 2 to 10 with Fanconi anemia, due to receive a stem cell transplant. This sequence joins TRBV6-1 and TRBJ2-3, with 8 positions matching TRBD2. DNA for the CDR3: TGTGCCAGCAGGCGACCGGGGGGGGTGAGCACAGATACGCAGTATTTT. This sequence encodes CASRRPGGVSTDTQYF.